A selection of T cell receptor beta chains follows, all from one sample in a study of blood T cell repertoires in COVID-19. The method was immunoSEQ multiplex PCR; TCRdb's version includes in-frame clones alone and lacks a portion of them. The repertoire includes fewer than 500,000 clones, just over 85% of them detected once, and 1.4% to 1.5% sits in the top ten. Input material: peripheral blood. These receptors all come from a woman aged 25 to 45 with active or convalescent COVID-19. Both conserved end residues are part of each CDR3. Each record gives: clone size, D gene, J gene, V gene, CDR3 protein, CDR3 DNA. A D gene is named only where the DNA matches it firmly. The listing skips clone size in some rows; elsewhere it reads once, few, many or a size class.

>.|.|TRBJ2-2|TRBV7-6
CASSLAWYLGGGNTGELFF
TGTGCCAGCAGCTTAGCGTGGTACTTAGGGGGTGGAAACACCGGGGAGCTGTTTTTT
>.|TRBD2|TRBJ2-2|TRBV19
CASISREDGTGELFF
TGTGCCAGTATTTCCCGGGAGGACGGGACCGGGGAGCTGTTTTTT
>.|TRBD1|TRBJ2-1|TRBV19
CASSTQGEGNEQFF
TGTGCCAGTAGTACGCAGGGGGAAGGCAATGAGCAGTTCTTC
>.|.|TRBJ1-2|TRBV18
CASSIQGRGYTF
TGTGCCAGCTCAATACAGGGTAGAGGCTACACCTTC
>.|.|TRBJ2-3|TRBV7-2
CASSLTGARATDTQYF
TGTGCCAGCAGCTTGACCGGCGCGAGGGCCACAGATACGCAGTATTTT
>few|.|TRBJ1-6|TRBV3-1/TRBV3-2
CASSQGDINSPLHF
TGTGCCAGCAGCCAAGGGGACATAAATTCACCCCTCCACTTT
>.|TRBD1|TRBJ2-3|TRBV5-4
CASSLGTGGDNTQYF
TGTGCCAGCAGCTTAGGGACAGGGGGCGATAATACGCAGTATTTT
>.|TRBD1|TRBJ1-6|TRBV5-1
CASNPGQGRSPLHF
TGCGCCAGCAACCCGGGACAGGGTAGATCACCCCTCCACTTT
>.|TRBD2|TRBJ2-1|TRBV30
CAWSGLAGTVYNEQFF
TGTGCCTGGAGTGGACTAGCGGGGACGGTATACAATGAGCAGTTCTTC
>.|TRBD1|TRBJ1-3|TRBV18
CASSPSQGASGNTIYF
TGTGCCAGCTCACCTTCACAGGGGGCGAGCGGAAACACCATATATTTT
>.|TRBD1|TRBJ1-5|TRBV2
CASREDRTGQPQHF
TGTGCCAGCAGAGAGGACAGGACCGGCCAGCCCCAGCATTTT
>.|.|TRBJ2-1|TRBV10-3
CAITRTASSSSSYNEQFF
TGTGCCATCACCCGGACAGCTTCGTCTTCCAGCTCCTACAATGAGCAGTTCTTC
>.|TRBD2|TRBJ2-1|TRBV6-1
CASSEGIGLAGVRRNEQFF
TGTGCCAGCAGTGAAGGAATTGGGCTAGCGGGGGTAAGACGGAATGAGCAGTTCTTC
>.|.|TRBJ2-7|TRBV29-1
CSVDVGGSYEQYF
TGCAGCGTTGATGTGGGAGGCTCCTACGAGCAGTACTTC
>.|TRBD1|TRBJ2-7|TRBV7-9
CASANPENRGEQYF
TGTGCCAGCGCCAACCCCGAAAACAGGGGCGAGCAGTACTTC
>.|TRBD1|TRBJ2-7|TRBV18
CASSPPRGLVYEQYF
TGTGCCAGCTCACCTCCCAGGGGGCTAGTCTACGAGCAGTACTTC
>.|TRBD1|TRBJ1-2|TRBV27
CASSFKVSGQGAIGYGYTF
TGTGCCAGCAGTTTCAAAGTCTCGGGACAGGGGGCGATCGGCTATGGCTACACCTTC
>.|.|TRBJ1-4|TRBV3-1/TRBV3-2
CASSSPSAGDEKLFF
TGTGCCAGCAGTTCCCCCTCGGCCGGGGATGAAAAACTGTTTTTT
>.|.|TRBJ1-4|TRBV19
CASKEVADNEKLFF
TGTGCCAGTAAAGAGGTAGCGGATAATGAAAAACTGTTTTTT
>.|.|TRBJ1-1|TRBV9
CASMGHLNTEAFF
TGTGCCAGCATGGGACACTTGAACACTGAAGCTTTCTTT
>.|TRBD1|TRBJ2-3|TRBV30
CAWSVNTGGKTDTQYF
TGTGCCTGGAGCGTTAATACAGGGGGGAAAACAGATACGCAGTATTTT
>.|.|TRBJ2-5|TRBV29-1
CSVGNSLQETQYF
TGCAGCGTTGGGAACAGCCTACAAGAGACCCAGTACTTC
>.|TRBD1|TRBJ1-6|TRBV2
CASRTDRGSYNSPLHF
TGTGCCAGCAGGACTGACAGGGGTTCCTATAATTCACCCCTCCACTTT
>.|TRBD2|TRBJ2-1|TRBV27
CASSHLPGLATIEQFF
TGTGCCAGCAGTCATCTCCCGGGACTAGCTACGATTGAGCAGTTCTTC
>.|.|TRBJ2-2|TRBV5-4
CASSDRGGPGELFF
TGTGCCAGCAGTGACAGGGGAGGGCCCGGGGAGCTGTTTTTT